This T cell receptor (beta chain) was profiled in a study of T cell repertoires in cytomegalovirus infection. This clonotype appeared a few times. TCRdb redid the calling of the reads with MiXCR, one entry per CDR3 protein. This sample has roughly 100,000 distinct CDR3 sequences; approximately 15% occur once, and the top ten carry roughly 8%. The V gene lost 3 bases and the J gene lost 4 bases, with 6 bases spanning the gap. CDR1 and CDR2 from the germline V gene are DFQATT and SNEGSKA (reference sequence). The CDR3 totals 11 residues. The chain carries TRBV20-1 and TRBJ1-1; no clear D gene. Sequenced: PBMCs. The clonotype originates from a human donor in good health (CMV status not recorded). Some clones in this sample may be carry-over from other donors' samples. The CDR3 reads CSARAGTEAFF. The CDR3 DNA is TGCAGTGCTAGGGCGGGCACTGAAGCTTTCTTT.